The next 27 T cell receptor beta chains were all read from a single sample in a study of shared clonotypes between healthy human individuals. The method was immunoSEQ multiplex PCR; TCRdb's version includes in-frame clones alone and lacks a portion of them. In the table there are roughly 2.5 million clones, approximately 90% of which are singletons. The specimen was naive CD4+ T cells sorted from blood. As to subset: CD45RA+ positively selected. The receptor source for this set is a man younger than 30 in good health.

The chain uses TRBV6-5 and TRBJ1-5, with 7 positions matching TRBD1. V trimming: 6 bases; J trimming: 2 bases; junction bases outside the gene matches: 4. The CDR3 runs to 14 residues. Germline-derived CDR1 and CDR2 are MNHEY and SVGAGI. DNA for the CDR3: TGTGCCAGCAGACAGGGGAAGGGCAATCAGCCCCAGCATTTT. This encodes CASRQGKGNQPQHF.

The J gene is TRBJ2-5, the V gene TRBV6-5; D call uncertain. Deletions cut 2 bases from V and 5 bases from J, with 6 bases between. The CDR3 runs to 12 residues. Germline CDR1 and CDR2: MNHEY and SVGAGI. The CDR3 loop is CASSYGTETQYF. CDR3 sequence (DNA): TGTGCCAGCAGTTACGGAACGGAGACCCAGTACTTC.

The rearrangement uses TRBV2 and TRBJ1-5, with D uncertain. The CDR3 runs to 15 residues. V lost 4 bases, J lost 2 bases, and 12 bases lay in between. Germline V gene lookup returns CDR1 SNHLY and CDR2 FYNNEI. CDR3 DNA sequence: TGTGCCAGCAGTGTGGGCAAAAGCGGCAATCAGCCCCAGCATTTT. Translating it yields CASSVGKSGNQPQHF.

This rearrangement joins TRBV7-2 to TRBJ2-5; 8 bases fit TRBD1. The CDR3 is 16 residues long. Germline V gene lookup returns CDR1 SGHTA and CDR2 FQGNSA. Trimming took 4 bases from V and 2 from J; bases not matched to a gene: 9. For the CDR3, the DNA is TGTGCCAGCAGCTCGGACAGGGCCCCTCGGCAAGAGACCCAGTACTTC. Its translation is CASSSDRAPRQETQYF.

This chain's CDR3 is CASTPPGTYQPQHF. The DNA of the CDR3 is TGTGCCAGTACCCCTCCGGGGACGTATCAGCCCCAGCATTTT. The rearrangement uses TRBV19 and TRBJ1-5; tentative D call: TRBD1 (5 bases). The germline V gene encodes CDR1 LNHDA and CDR2 SQIVND (reference sequence). The CDR3 has 14 residues. V was clipped by 7 bases and J by 5 bases, with 15 bases between them.

The chain has TRBV4-1 and TRBJ2-5, with D possibly TRBD1 on 5 matching bases. The CDR3 is made up of 16 amino acids. Trimming removed 4 bases at V and 5 bases at J, with 20 bases between. CDR1 and CDR2 (germline): MGHRA, YSYEKL. The CDR3: CASSLSDSRAGETQYF. DNA for the CDR3: TGCGCCAGCAGCCTATCCGATTCCAGGGCCGGGGAGACCCAGTACTTC.

This chain connects TRBV5-1 to TRBJ2-3; the D gene is possibly TRBD1 (6 bases). From germline, CDR1 is SGHRS and CDR2 YFSETQ. The V and J ends lost 2 bases and 2 bases respectively, with 9 bases between them. The CDR3 has 14 amino acids. This CDR3 reads CASSLQGDTDTQYF. The CDR3 DNA is TGCGCCAGCAGCTTACAGGGTGACACAGATACGCAGTATTTT.

J is TRBJ1-3 and V is TRBV6-6; no firm D call. This CDR3 region has 14 residues. Trimming left V 6 bases short and J 0 bases short, with 9 bases between. The germline CDR1 and CDR2 sequences are MNHNY and SVGAGI (reference sequence). The CDR3 DNA follows: TGTGCCAGCAGGCACGCGTACTCTGGAAACACCATATATTTT. Protein sequence: CASRHAYSGNTIYF.

This chain connects TRBV6-6 to TRBJ1-2; weak D call: TRBD1 (5 bases). This CDR3 has 14 residues. Germline V lookup: CDR1 MNHNY, CDR2 SVGAGI (reference sequence). Trimming pared 4 bases from V and 4 bases from J, leaving 13 bases between. The CDR3 protein is CASSSRELTYGYTF. The CDR3 nucleotides read TGTGCCAGCAGTTCCAGGGAGCTTACCTATGGCTACACCTTC.

The chain has TRBV18 and TRBJ2-2; a possible D gene is TRBD2 (5 bases). The germline CDR1 and CDR2 sequences are KGHSH and LQKENI. Deletions cut 1 base from V and 2 bases from J, with 11 bases between. This CDR3 contains 16 residues. In DNA, the CDR3 is TGTGCCAGCTCACCACGGGAGTCTGGTAACACCGGGGAGCTGTTTTTT. Its protein product is CASSPRESGNTGELFF.

The chain carries TRBV7-8 and TRBJ2-7; no firm D call. CDR3 length: 15 amino acids. Between the trimmed V and J ends, which lost 1 base and 4 bases, there was a span of 14 bases. Per germline, CDR1 SGHVS and CDR2 FQNEAQ. The CDR3 DNA reads TGTGCCAGCAGCTTAGAGGCCACCTCGGCGTACGAGCAGTACTTC. Encoded protein: CASSLEATSAYEQYF.

The chain carries TRBV7-2 and TRBJ1-3, with D maybe TRBD1 (6 bases). This CDR3 has 15 amino acids. Germline V lookup: CDR1 SGHTA, CDR2 FQGNSA. The V gene lost 4 bases and the J gene lost 7 bases, with 17 bases spanning the gap. The CDR3 here is CASSSFQGIGNTIYF. The CDR3 DNA is TGTGCCAGCAGCTCTTTTCAGGGGATCGGGAACACCATATATTTT.

This rearrangement joins TRBV4-3 to TRBJ1-4; TRBD1 is a possible D gene (6 bases). CDR3 length: 17 amino acids. V was shortened by 1 base and J by 0 bases, with 12 bases between the two germline ends. Germline CDR1 is LGHNA and CDR2 is YSLEER. The CDR3 sequence: CASSQGAGAATNEKLFF. CDR3 nucleotides: TGCGCCAGCAGCCAAGGGGCAGGGGCTGCAACTAATGAAAAACTGTTTTTT.

The gene calls are TRBV6-6 and TRBJ2-7; D is unclear. The CDR3 is made up of 11 amino acids. Trimming took 4 bases from V and 5 from J, leaving 6 bases between them. Per the germline V gene, CDR1 is MNHNY and CDR2 is SVGAGI (reference sequence). The CDR3 loop is CASSFRDEQYF. As DNA, the CDR3 is TGTGCCAGCAGTTTCCGGGACGAGCAGTACTTC.

V gene TRBV7-9 combines with J gene TRBJ2-1, with 8 bases identical to TRBD2. This CDR3 is 12 amino acids long. V lost 3 bases to trimming and J lost 15 bases; unmatched junction nucleotides: 7. Germline CDR1 is SEHNR and CDR2 is FQNEAQ (reference sequence). DNA for the CDR3: TGTGCCAGCAGCTTGACGGGCGGGGGGCCGTTCTTC. Its protein product is CASSLTGGGPFF.

The chain is built from TRBV4-1 and TRBJ2-7; TRBD1 matches at 9 bases. V shed 1 base and J 3 bases; nucleotides not matched to a gene: 7. Germline V gene data show CDR1 as MGHRA and CDR2 as YSYEKL. The CDR3 length is 16 residues. Written as DNA, the CDR3 is TGCGCCAGCAGCCAAGGGTCGGGACAGGGATTCTACGAGCAGTACTTC. This encodes CASSQGSGQGFYEQYF.

The chain recombines TRBV6-1 with TRBJ2-3, with D perhaps TRBD2 (7 bases). The CDR3 is made up of 15 amino acids. Germline V gene sequence: CDR1 MNHNS, CDR2 SASEGT. The germline V and J ends were trimmed by 10 bases and 0 bases, with 17 bases remaining between them. This chain's CDR3 is CATWRGGVSTDTQYF. CDR3 bases: TGTGCCACCTGGAGGGGGGGAGTCAGCACAGATACGCAGTATTTT.

The genes are TRBV5-1 and TRBJ1-6; a weak D match, TRBD1 (6 bases). CDR1 SGHRS and CDR2 YFSETQ come from the germline V gene. Trimming shortened V by 4 bases and J by 8 bases, and 13 bases separated the two germline ends. This CDR3 has 14 residues. CDR3 in DNA: TGCGCCAGCAGCCCCACACAGGGAGATTCACCCCTCCACTTT. It translates to CASSPTQGDSPLHF. The full variable domain, in which reference TRBV5-1 and TRBJ1-6 provide the parts outside the CDR3, is KAGVTQTPRYLIKTRGQQVTLSCSPISGHRSVSWYQQTPGQGLQFLFEYFSETQRNKGNFPGRFSGRQFSNSRSEMNVSTLELGDSALYLCASSPTQGDSPLHFGNGTRLTVT.

The J gene is TRBJ2-2, the V gene TRBV18; 7 nucleotides match TRBD1. In germline, CDR1 is KGHSH, CDR2 LQKENI. The CDR3 totals 17 residues. V shed 5 bases, J shed 0 bases, and the junction held 9 bases outside the gene matches. The CDR3 DNA sequence: TGTGCCAGCTCAGGAAGAACAGGGGCCGCGAACACCGGGGAGCTGTTTTTT. Its protein product is CASSGRTGAANTGELFF.

The rearrangement uses TRBV6-5 and TRBJ2-2, with D perhaps being TRBD1 or TRBD2 (5 bases each). CDR3 size: 13 residues. Germline assignment: CDR1 MNHEY and CDR2 SVGAGI. Deletions cut 6 bases from V and 6 bases from J, with 11 bases between. The CDR3 DNA reads as TGTGCCAGCAGAATCCAGGGACCCGGGGAGCTGTTTTTT. Translated, it gives CASRIQGPGELFF.

CDR3 sequence: CASSPGQRNTEAFF. The CDR3 nucleotides read TGTGCCAGTAGTCCGGGACAACGGAACACTGAAGCTTTCTTT. The J gene is TRBJ1-1, the V gene TRBV19, with D possibly being TRBD1 (6 bases). CDR1 and CDR2 from the germline V gene are LNHDA and SQIVND (reference sequence). Trimming pared 5 bases from V and 1 base from J, leaving 11 bases between. The CDR3 spans 14 residues.

The V call is TRBV11-3, the J call TRBJ2-3; D is ambiguous. The CDR3 has 15 residues. The germline V gene has CDR1 SGHNT and CDR2 YENEEA. Trimming took 0 bases from V and 2 from J, leaving 9 bases between them. CDR3 loop: CASSLDGSNTDTQYF. The CDR3 region has the DNA TGTGCCAGCAGCTTAGATGGCAGCAACACAGATACGCAGTATTTT.

This clone was picked up one time. This chain uses TRBV10-3 with TRBJ2-3, with D possibly TRBD1 on 6 matching bases. V lost 6 bases, J lost 0 bases, and 16 bases lay in between. The CDR3 contains 16 residues. Germline V gene data show CDR1 as ENHRY and CDR2 as SYGVKD. CDR3 sequence: CAISRGTPGSTDTQYF. Here the CDR3 DNA reads TGTGCCATCAGCCGAGGGACACCTGGGAGCACAGATACGCAGTATTTT.

The chain employs TRBV7-2 and TRBJ2-7, with D hard to call. Trimming took off 1 base at V and 9 bases at J, with 13 bases between the two ends. Germline assignment: CDR1 SGHTA and CDR2 FQGNSA. The CDR3 is 13 residues long. CDR3 residues: CASSLGSVGRQYF. The CDR3 DNA reads TGTGCCAGCAGCTTAGGGTCGGTGGGTCGGCAGTACTTC.

V gene TRBV7-3 combines with J gene TRBJ1-6; D perhaps matches TRBD1 (5 bases). Germline V gene sequence: CDR1 SGHTA, CDR2 FQGTGA. This CDR3 region has 13 residues. Trimming removed 5 bases from V and 5 bases from J, with 7 bases in between. The DNA for the CDR3 is TGTGCCAGCAGCCCGGACAATAATTCACCCCTCCACTTT. It codes for CASSPDNNSPLHF. The full variable domain, with the rest looked up from reference TRBV7-3 and TRBJ1-6, is GAGVSQTPSNKVTEKGKYVELRCDPISGHTALYWYRQSLGQGPEFLIYFQGTGAADDSGLPNDRFFAVRPEGSVSTLKIQRTERGDSAVYLCASSPDNNSPLHFGNGTRLTVT.

V and J are TRBV5-1 and TRBJ2-1, with D tentatively TRBD1 or TRBD2 (5 bases each). The CDR3 runs to 15 residues. The germline V and J ends were trimmed by 6 bases and 3 bases, with 16 bases remaining between them. Per germline, CDR1 SGHRS and CDR2 YFSETQ. CDR3: CASTSRVGDYNEQFF. Here the CDR3 DNA reads TGCGCCAGCACTAGCCGAGTGGGGGACTACAATGAGCAGTTCTTC.

This chain connects TRBV4-1 to TRBJ2-3; tentatively, D is TRBD1 (5 bases). Looked up from germline, CDR1 is MGHRA and CDR2 is YSYEKL. Between the trimmed V and J ends, which lost 4 bases and 1 base, there was a span of 12 bases. There are 15 residues in the CDR3. DNA for the CDR3: TGCGCCAGCAGCCTGACAGTGTACCGCACAGATACGCAGTATTTT. Its translation: CASSLTVYRTDTQYF.